This TCR beta chain was found in a study of blood T cell repertoires in COVID-19 (dated by TCRdb to 2019 to 2021). For context, the study as a whole: Collaborator samples came from the United States, Italy and Spain and covered acute and convalescent phases of COVID-19. The prospective study material was composed of cDNA or gDNA derived from T cells, B-cell-depleted T cells, or PBMCs. The dataset comprised deeply sampled blood TCRbeta repertoires from subjects exposed to, actively infected with, or recovered from COVID-19. A freely available public database, intended as a resource for researchers studying the immune response to SARS-CoV-2, is where the repertoires were released. The samples were drawn from the first 160 participants of the ongoing ImmuneRACE study and from 1,254 subjects provided by 6 global collaborators. A de-identified subject ID, COVID-19 status, age in years and sex were almost always included in the sample metadata. Where available, HLA class I and class II types were obtained from metadata supplied by the sample provider rather than from assay-based typing.

Details on this clone: Its antigen is currently not known. No per-base quality is available; no much larger clone lies one base away.

Reading the germline V gene (reference sequence) gives CDR1 LNHDA and CDR2 SQIVND. Including cysteine and phenylalanine, the CDR3 has 15 amino acids. The only DNA kept is the CDR3, 45 bases in frame from the first base. After removal of 4 bases from V and 1 base from J, the junction retains 4 bases not matched to a gene. Whole blood was collected in K2EDTA tubes by collaborating institutions according to the institutions' own protocols. For TCRbeta analysis, collaborators shipped samples as frozen whole blood, isolated PBMCs, or DNA extracted from either of those sample types. Results and caveats for the whole study, not just this receptor: The amount of clinical and demographic metadata varied by source and participant and was provided uncurated.

The immunoSEQ Assay, a bias-controlled multiplex PCR, was used to amplify TCRbeta CDR3 regions from genomic DNA. Turning to the authors' computational methods: Nucleated cell counts per sample were estimated from amplification of reference gene primers within the assay. To quantify the absolute abundance of each unique TCRbeta CDR3 rearrangement, sequence reads were collapsed and filtered. For each sample, productive Simpson clonality was calculated by taking the square root of Simpson's diversity index across productive rearrangements. TCRdb took this table from immuneACCESS and kept in-frame rearrangements with V and J called. Such tables lack part of the clones; where checked against another copy, unresolved V genes explain under half of the gap, and the rest is unexplained. The V and J calls and clone size are taken from that table; D and trimming were inferred from the DNA. The sample records 150,000 to 200,000 clones, just over 85% of which are singletons. In total, the top ten clones hold approximately 8% of the sample.

This sequence uses TRBV19 and TRBJ2-1, and TRBD2 matches 7 of the central bases. The sample comprised peripheral blood. The sequence was obtained from a man aged 55 to 69 with acute or convalescent COVID-19. The bases are TGTGCCAGTAGTAAGGCGGGAGTGTCCTACAATGAGCAGTTCTTC. Its coded protein is CASSKAGVSYNEQFF.